The 29 T cell receptor beta chains below all came from one sample that was sequenced in a study of shared clonotypes between healthy human individuals. The protocol was immunoSEQ multiplex PCR, while the TCRdb copy is restricted to in-frame clones and leaves out a portion. This sample has under 650,000 clones, with about 96% found just once. Sequencing input: naive CD4+ T cells sorted from blood. Indicated subset: CD45RA+ positively selected. The receptors derive from a woman between 25 and 40 years old in good health.

The V and J genes are TRBV4-1 and TRBJ2-7; TRBD1 matches at 8 bases. This CDR3 is built from 16 residues. V was clipped by 1 base and J by 2 bases; unmatched bases: 7. Germline V lookup: CDR1 MGHRA, CDR2 YSYEKL. In DNA form, the CDR3 reads TGCGCCAGCAGCCAAGGGGCGGGGACAGGAGCCTACGAGCAGTACTTC. Its translation: CASSQGAGTGAYEQYF.

DNA of the CDR3: TGTGCCAGCATCGGGACCTATGGCTACACCTTC. It specifies CASIGTYGYTF. This chain links TRBV27 with TRBJ1-2; tentatively, D is TRBD1 (5 bases). Trimming stripped 7 bases from V and 4 bases from J, with 7 bases between. Germline lookup yields CDR1 MNHEY and CDR2 SMNVEV (reference sequence). This CDR3 comprises 11 residues.

This chain joins TRBV28 and TRBJ2-2, with D possibly being TRBD1 or TRBD2 (6 bases each). CDR1 is MDHEN, CDR2 SYDVKM, per germline. Trimming removed 3 bases from V and 3 bases from J, with 11 bases in between. There are 15 residues in the CDR3. CDR3 coding DNA: TGTGCCAGCAGTTTTTACCGGGGGCACACCGGGGAGCTGTTTTTT. Its translation is CASSFYRGHTGELFF.

The table lists this clone with a count of one. The chain has TRBV7-9 and TRBJ1-2; no reliable D call. The CDR3 is 15 residues long. Germline CDR1 SEHNR, CDR2 FQNEAQ (reference sequence). Trimming shortened V by 1 base and J by 2 bases, and 11 bases separated the two germline ends. CDR3 region: CASSLEFHRNYGYTF. The DNA for the CDR3 is TGTGCCAGCAGCTTAGAATTTCACAGAAACTATGGCTACACCTTC.

V and J are TRBV11-2 and TRBJ2-7; D is ambiguous. The V gene lost 6 bases and the J gene lost 5 bases, with 17 bases spanning the gap. Germline V gene lookup returns CDR1 SGHAT and CDR2 FQNNGV. This CDR3 is 14 amino acids long. The CDR3 sequence is CASSRGRQRHEQYF. CDR3 nucleotide sequence: TGTGCCAGCAGTCGTGGTCGGCAGCGTCACGAGCAGTACTTC.

This clone was found once. This chain joins TRBV30 and TRBJ1-1, with TRBD1 as a possible D gene (5 bases). The germline gives CDR1 GTSNPN, CDR2 SVGIG (reference sequence). Trimming removed 8 bases at V and 1 base at J, with 23 bases between. CDR3 length equals 16 residues. CDR3 region: CARNRISGHENTEAFF. The CDR3 nucleotides are TGTGCCCGAAACCGGATCTCGGGGCACGAGAACACTGAAGCTTTCTTT.

This sequence joins TRBV19 and TRBJ1-1, with 7 bases that match TRBD1. Germline V gene lookup returns CDR1 LNHDA and CDR2 SQIVND (reference sequence). After removal of 5 bases from V and 4 bases from J, the junction contained 4 bases not matched to a gene. CDR3 length: 13 residues. CDR3 sequence reads: CASSPTGTTEAFF. CDR3 DNA: TGTGCCAGTAGTCCGACAGGGACCACTGAAGCTTTCTTT.

The chain has TRBV5-1 and TRBJ2-5, with 11 nucleotides matching TRBD2. The J call is uncertain, as TRBJ2-7 better fits the DNA end. CDR3 length equals 18 residues. Germline V lookup: CDR1 SGHRS, CDR2 YFSETQ. CDR3 bases: TGCGCCAGCAGCTCGAGGACTAGCGGGTTCCAATCGGGCTACGAGCAGTACTTC. Its translation: CASSSRTSGFQSGYEQYF.

V is TRBV5-1 and J is TRBJ2-5; D is perhaps TRBD1 or TRBD2 (5 bases each). CDR1 is SGHRS and CDR2 is YFSETQ in the germline V gene. V lost 6 bases, J lost 3 bases, and 15 bases lay in between. The CDR3 length is 14 residues. CDR3 DNA sequence: TGCGCCAGCAAACATGGGACCCAGAAAGAGACCCAGTACTTC. Translation gives CASKHGTQKETQYF.

The V and J genes are TRBV4-1 and TRBJ2-5; TRBD2 might be the D (6 bases). CDR3 length equals 15 residues. Germline-derived CDR1 and CDR2 are MGHRA and YSYEKL. Trimming removed 0 bases at V and 4 bases at J, with 12 bases between. CDR3 protein: CASSQEEGRLETQYF. The CDR3 DNA sequence: TGCGCCAGCAGCCAAGAGGAGGGCAGATTAGAGACCCAGTACTTC.

The rearrangement uses TRBV27 and TRBJ2-7; no definite D call. The V gene lost 2 bases and the J gene lost 0 bases, with 8 bases spanning the gap. CDR1 MNHEY and CDR2 SMNVEV come from the germline V gene (reference sequence). CDR3 length: 14 residues. CDR3 nucleotide sequence: TGTGCCAGCAGTTTAATCGGCGCCTCCTACGAGCAGTACTTC. This translates into CASSLIGASYEQYF.

This chain uses TRBV19 with TRBJ1-5; possible D gene TRBD1, 6 bases. The CDR3 has 13 amino acids. Germline V gene sequence: CDR1 LNHDA, CDR2 SQIVND (reference sequence). Trimming removed 7 bases from V and 3 bases from J, with 10 bases in between. The DNA of the CDR3 is TGTGCCAGTATCGGACAGCTCAATCAGCCCCAGCATTTT. Residues: CASIGQLNQPQHF.

The V and J genes are TRBV4-1 and TRBJ1-2; D not resolved. Per the germline V gene, CDR1 is MGHRA and CDR2 is YSYEKL. V was clipped by 4 bases and J by 8 bases, with 23 bases between them. This CDR3 contains 16 residues. The CDR3 region has the DNA TGCGCCAGCAGCCCAGAGAACCTCGGACTGGTTCGCGGCTACACCTTC. Translating gives CASSPENLGLVRGYTF.

The chain uses TRBV28 and TRBJ2-7; tentatively, D is TRBD2 (6 bases). Germline CDR1 MDHEN, CDR2 SYDVKM. V lost 7 bases, J lost 7 bases, and 20 bases lay in between. The CDR3 is made up of 14 amino acids. CDR3 bases: TGTGCCAGCAATGATCGGGGGACCCTCGGGGAGCAGTACTTC. Translating gives CASNDRGTLGEQYF.

This chain joins TRBV15 and TRBJ1-5; the match to TRBD1 covers 9 bases. V lost 5 bases, J lost 3 bases, and 11 bases stayed unmatched. From germline, CDR1 is LNHNV and CDR2 YYDKDF (reference sequence). The CDR3 spans 17 residues. DNA for the CDR3: TGTGCCACCAGCCGAGGGAGGGACAGGGCTTCCAATCAGCCCCAGCATTTT. Translating it yields CATSRGRDRASNQPQHF.

In this sample, this clone turned up once. The genes are TRBV19 and TRBJ2-5, with 7 bases that match TRBD1. TRBJ2-7 explains the end of the DNA better; the J call may be wrong. This CDR3 is 16 amino acids long. Germline V gives CDR1 LNHDA, CDR2 SQIVND (reference sequence). The CDR3 DNA reads TGTGCCAGTAGTACCAACCGGGACAGTAGCTCCTACGAGCAGTACTTC. It specifies CASSTNRDSSSYEQYF.

The CDR3 is CASSYAGQGSYEQYF. The DNA for the CDR3 is TGTGCCAGCAGTTACGCGGGACAGGGTTCTTACGAGCAGTACTTC. J is TRBJ2-7 and V is TRBV6-5; 9 positions agree with TRBD1. The CDR3 covers 15 residues. CDR1 and CDR2 from the germline V gene are MNHEY and SVGAGI. Unmatched junction bases numbered 6, after V lost 2 bases and J lost 4 bases.

The chain employs TRBV28 and TRBJ1-5, with TRBD1 as a possible D gene (5 bases). This CDR3 is built from 15 residues. Trimming pared 5 bases from V and 5 bases from J, leaving 16 bases between. Germline lookup yields CDR1 MDHEN and CDR2 SYDVKM. CDR3 in DNA: TGTGCCAGCAGTCCCGAGGGAGAAGGGGATCAGCCCCAGCATTTT. It encodes CASSPEGEGDQPQHF.

V usage is TRBV7-2 and J usage is TRBJ2-1; 8 nucleotides agree with TRBD2. There are 17 residues in the CDR3. Germline assignment: CDR1 SGHTA and CDR2 FQGNSA. V lost 5 bases, J lost 2 bases, and 11 bases stayed unmatched. The CDR3 is CASSLPGGREAYNEQFF. CDR3 bases: TGTGCCAGCAGCCTCCCCGGGGGGCGGGAGGCCTACAATGAGCAGTTCTTC.

CDR3 protein: CARSPTGVEPQHF. The CDR3 DNA reads TGTGCCAGAAGCCCGACAGGGGTGGAACCCCAGCATTTT. This chain joins TRBV5-3 and TRBJ1-5; 8 nucleotides align to TRBD1. TRBV5-3 is an ORF; its function is uncertain. The CDR3 consists of 13 residues. J was trimmed by 10 bases and V by 4 bases; bases with no gene match: 7.

This chain joins TRBV7-2 and TRBJ2-1, with no clear D. V dropped 5 bases and J dropped 6 bases, with 20 bases sitting between them. The CDR3 loop spans 16 amino acids. CDR1 is SGHTA and CDR2 is FQGNSA in the germline V gene. The CDR3 sequence: CASSPVSGDGSNEQFF. The CDR3 bases are TGTGCCAGCAGCCCTGTCTCCGGCGACGGGTCCAATGAGCAGTTCTTC.

CDR3 DNA sequence: TGTGCCAGCAGGGGGATTACCTACGAGCAGTACTTC. It codes for CASRGITYEQYF. This chain joins TRBV7-2 and TRBJ2-7; D call uncertain. Trimming shortened V by 6 bases and J by 2 bases, and 8 bases separated the two germline ends. The CDR3 totals 12 residues. CDR1 SGHTA and CDR2 FQGNSA come from the germline V gene.

The chain has TRBV18 and TRBJ2-5, with 8 nucleotides matching TRBD2. The J segment lost 4 bases and the V segment lost 3 bases, leaving 4 bases of the junction unmatched. Germline lookup yields CDR1 KGHSH and CDR2 LQKENI. The CDR3 sequence is 14 residues long. For the CDR3, the DNA is TGTGCCAGCTCACCCAGCGGGAGTAGAGAGACCCAGTACTTC. Amino acids: CASSPSGSRETQYF.

This rearrangement joins TRBV29-1 to TRBJ2-3; D gene unclear. CDR1 and CDR2 from the germline V gene are SQVTM and ANQGSEA. The CDR3 spans 14 residues. Trimming stripped 3 bases from V and 1 base from J, with 11 bases between. DNA of the CDR3: TGCAGCGTTGACTTTTCGACCGGCACAGATACGCAGTATTTT. Protein sequence: CSVDFSTGTDTQYF.

The CDR3 sequence is CASSTPPGTGRREKLFF. In nucleotides, the CDR3 is TGTGCCAGCAGCACGCCCCCCGGGACAGGGCGTCGAGAAAAACTGTTTTTT. The V call is TRBV7-9, the J call TRBJ1-4, with 9 bases matching TRBD1. This CDR3 is built from 17 residues. Germline V gene data show CDR1 as SEHNR and CDR2 as FQNEAQ (reference sequence). The V gene end was trimmed by 5 bases and the J gene end by 8 bases; junction bases not matched to a gene: 15.

Comment on this clone: Other nucleotide sequences in the sample specify the same CDR3. The V gene is TRBV18, the J gene TRBJ1-4; D perhaps matches TRBD1 (5 bases). The V gene's germline CDR1 is KGHSH and CDR2 LQKENI. This CDR3 has 15 amino acids. The V end lost 1 base, the J end lost 2 bases, and 8 bases lay between the germline ends. CDR3 in amino acids: CASSPRQGTNEKLFF. The CDR3 DNA follows: TGTGCCAGCTCACCACGTCAGGGTACTAATGAAAAACTGTTTTTT.

The chain carries TRBV11-2 and TRBJ2-5, with 7 positions matching TRBD2. The CDR3 is made up of 13 amino acids. V shed 5 bases, J shed 3 bases, and the junction held 3 bases outside the gene matches. CDR1 and CDR2 from the germline V gene are SGHAT and FQNNGV. The CDR3 region has the DNA TGTGCCAGCAGCCAAACTAGCGAAGAGACCCAGTACTTC. It codes for CASSQTSEETQYF.

The chain combines TRBV7-9 with TRBJ2-3; 8 bases are shared with TRBD2. The germline V gene has CDR1 SEHNR and CDR2 FQNEAQ (reference sequence). The CDR3 runs to 16 residues. The V gene end was trimmed by 1 base and the J gene end by 6 bases; junction bases not matched to a gene: 9. The CDR3 DNA reads TGTGCCAGCAGCTTAGTCACTAGCGGCACGGACGATACGCAGTATTTT. It specifies CASSLVTSGTDDTQYF.

This clone was recorded a few times. The chain combines TRBV6-5 with TRBJ1-4; D is undetermined. Germline lookup yields CDR1 MNHEY and CDR2 SVGAGI. V was pared by 2 bases and J by 0 bases, with 4 bases between. This CDR3 contains 14 residues. Written as DNA, the CDR3 is TGTGCCAGCAGTTACAGTGCAACTAATGAAAAACTGTTTTTT. Protein sequence: CASSYSATNEKLFF.